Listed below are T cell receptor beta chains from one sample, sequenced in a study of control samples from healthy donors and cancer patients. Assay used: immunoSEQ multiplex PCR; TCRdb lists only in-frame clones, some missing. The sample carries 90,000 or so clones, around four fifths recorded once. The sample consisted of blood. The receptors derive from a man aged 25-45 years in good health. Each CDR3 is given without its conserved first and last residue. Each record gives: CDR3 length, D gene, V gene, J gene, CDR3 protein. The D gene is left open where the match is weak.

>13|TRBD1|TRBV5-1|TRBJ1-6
ASSPGTGDMSPLH
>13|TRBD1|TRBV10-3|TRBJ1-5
AISAGQADGEPQH
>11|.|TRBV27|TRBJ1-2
ASSYGGTYGYT
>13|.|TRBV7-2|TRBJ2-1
ASSLLRTVPGEQF
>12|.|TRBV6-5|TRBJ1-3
ASSHMSSGNTIY
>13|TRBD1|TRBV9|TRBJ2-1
ASTSQGADYNEQF
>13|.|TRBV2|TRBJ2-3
ASSDPLAVWDTQY
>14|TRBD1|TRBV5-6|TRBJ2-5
ASSSRGQGFVETQY
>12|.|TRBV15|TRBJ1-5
ATSRGGSNQPQH
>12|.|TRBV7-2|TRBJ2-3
ASSLSTVGSTQY
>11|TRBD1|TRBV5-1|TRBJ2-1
ASFRDRAVEQF
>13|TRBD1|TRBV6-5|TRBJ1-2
ASSYSTGGVDGYT
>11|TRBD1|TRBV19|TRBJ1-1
ASSRDREGLAF
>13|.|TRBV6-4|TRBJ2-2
ASRGAPGSTGELF
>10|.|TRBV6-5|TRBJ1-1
ASYSMTVEAF
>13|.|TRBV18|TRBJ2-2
ASSENAGLTGELF
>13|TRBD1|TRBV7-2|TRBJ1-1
ASSFPETGDTEAF
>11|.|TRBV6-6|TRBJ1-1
ASSPQWSAEAF
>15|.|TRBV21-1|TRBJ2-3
ASSNGSGGTSTDTQY
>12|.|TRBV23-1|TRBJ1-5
ASSRKGADQPQH
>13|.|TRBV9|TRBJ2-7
ASSIVSRFHYEQY
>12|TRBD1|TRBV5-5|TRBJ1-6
ASSYRDRVEALH
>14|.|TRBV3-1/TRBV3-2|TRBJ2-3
ASSQGPSRVIRTQY
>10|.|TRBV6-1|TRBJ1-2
ASSDPSWGYT
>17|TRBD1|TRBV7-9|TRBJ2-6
ASSLGKRDRGPGANVLT
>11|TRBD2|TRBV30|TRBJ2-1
AWIPAGLDEQF
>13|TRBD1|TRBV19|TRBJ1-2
ASSITWTGLYGYT
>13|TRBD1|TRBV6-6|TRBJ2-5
ASSYPQGVRETQY
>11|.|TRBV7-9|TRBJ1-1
ASSSDRNTEAF
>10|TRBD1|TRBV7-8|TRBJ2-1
ASSFRDREQF
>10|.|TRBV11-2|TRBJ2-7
ASSPPHRDQY
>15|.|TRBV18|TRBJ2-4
ASSRLTGKASKNIQY
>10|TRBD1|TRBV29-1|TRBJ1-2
SVEGQGVGYT
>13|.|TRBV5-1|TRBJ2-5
ASSFGRGAQETQY
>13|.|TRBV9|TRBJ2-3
ASSGSAGSTDTQY
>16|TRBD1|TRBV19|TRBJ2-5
ASSSTGSGTGGQETQY
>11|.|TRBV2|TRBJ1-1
ATVLGGNTEAF
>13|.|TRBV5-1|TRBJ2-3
ASSSFRAGADTQY
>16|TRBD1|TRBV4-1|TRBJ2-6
ASSQDAGQGAGANVLT
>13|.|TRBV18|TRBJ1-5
ASSLRDGDNQPQH
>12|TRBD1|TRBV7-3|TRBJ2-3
ASSLRDRADTQY
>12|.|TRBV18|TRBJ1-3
ASSPPGAGNTIY
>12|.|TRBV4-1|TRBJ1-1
ASSPPQGWTEAF
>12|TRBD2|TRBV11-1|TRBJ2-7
ASSDSGGAGEQY
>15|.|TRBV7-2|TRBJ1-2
ASSPRAWQGVSYGYT
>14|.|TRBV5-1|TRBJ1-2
ASSLEGEPTNYGYT
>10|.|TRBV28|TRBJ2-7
ATTDGTYEQY
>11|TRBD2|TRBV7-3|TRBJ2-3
ASSRGRADTQY
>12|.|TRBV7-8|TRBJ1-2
ASSLVGQNYGYT
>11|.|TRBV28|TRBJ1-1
ASSLGRTARAF
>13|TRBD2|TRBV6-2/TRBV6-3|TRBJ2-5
ASSASGGARETQY
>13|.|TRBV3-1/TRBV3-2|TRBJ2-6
ASTKTGSGANVLT
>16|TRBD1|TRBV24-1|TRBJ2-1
ATSDNYRDRGLDNEQF